The source of this TCR beta chain is a study of cytomegalovirus exposure and HLA in healthy donors. Study-wide context: A subsequent analysis stated that the roughly 130 validation repertoires were run on the same platform as the 550 to 750 first-cohort repertoires.

Assay used: immunoSEQ multiplex PCR; TCRdb lists only in-frame clones, some missing. This repertoire shows hundreds of thousands of clones, 86% found once; its top ten account for over 0.75%. Germline CDR1 is KGHSH and CDR2 is LQKENI. This CDR3 region has 13 residues. Of note for this clone: What it binds is not known. Mismatch with germline at one junction end may stem from a read error.

Study-level results: The finding came from a later analysis; first-cohort TCR clusters tended to co-occur in the roughly 110 validation repertoires. There were approximately 150 TCR beta chains listed as cytomegalovirus-associated. Across donors, most TCRs were seen rarely, yet some public ones were widespread.

The chain is built from TRBV18 and TRBJ2-1; tentative D call: TRBD2 (6 bases). Sequenced sample: PBMCs. This clonotype was obtained from a woman under 30 in good health and CMV-seronegative. CDR3 sequence (DNA): TGTGTCAGCTCACTAGCTTCCTACAATGAGCAGTTCTTC. This sequence encodes CVSSLASYNEQFF.